These T cell receptor beta chains were read from a single sample in a study of beta chain features in type 1 diabetes. Clones were read by immunoSEQ multiplex PCR, and TCRdb kept only the in-frame ones, dropping some. Found here are 300,000 to 350,000 clones, less than 9.5% of them singletons; the top ten hold around 0.44%. Sequencing was done on a sample of central memory CD4+ T cells from blood. These receptors all come from a woman younger than 30 in good health. Each CDR3 is given with its conserved first and last residue. D genes are given only for firm matches. Part of the rows lack a size; the others show once, few, many or a class for expanded clones.

j_gene,v_gene,d_gene,abundance,CDR3aa,CDR3nt
TRBJ2-7,TRBV10-3,-,-,CAISGLDQSYEQYF,TGTGCCATCAGTGGGTTGGACCAATCCTACGAGCAGTACTTC
TRBJ2-1,TRBV2,-,-,CASRADGHNEQFF,TGTGCCAGCAGGGCGGACGGCCACAATGAGCAGTTCTTC
TRBJ1-3,TRBV9,TRBD1,-,CASSDRDRATSTIYF,TGTGCCAGCAGCGATCGGGACAGGGCAACGAGCACCATATATTTT
TRBJ2-5,TRBV5-8,-,many,CASSTQETQYF,TGTGCCAGCAGCACCCAAGAGACCCAGTACTTC
TRBJ2-7,TRBV10-3,TRBD1,few,CAISDQGVTYEQYF,TGTGCCATCAGTGATCAGGGGGTGACCTACGAGCAGTACTTC
TRBJ2-7,TRBV7-3,TRBD2,-,CASSHSGGTTYEQYF,TGTGCCAGCAGCCACAGCGGGGGAACGACCTACGAGCAGTACTTC
TRBJ1-1,TRBV4-2,TRBD1,few,CASSQNRGEAFF,TGTGCCAGCAGCCAAAACAGGGGTGAAGCTTTCTTT
TRBJ2-5,TRBV18,TRBD2,-,CASSPQLAGVGRETQYF,TGTGCCAGCTCACCACAACTAGCGGGAGTCGGGAGAGAGACCCAGTACTTC
TRBJ2-1,TRBV15,TRBD2,few,CATSPGGIAGVAEQFF,TGTGCCACCAGCCCTGGTGGAATAGCGGGAGTAGCTGAGCAGTTCTTC
TRBJ1-2,TRBV27,-,-,CASSLYGTPVLNYGYTF,TGTGCCAGCAGTTTATACGGCACTCCTGTACTTAACTATGGCTACACCTTC
TRBJ2-2,TRBV5-1,-,-,CASSLAGGDTGELFF,TGCGCCAGCAGCTTGGCAGGCGGGGACACCGGGGAGCTGTTTTTT
TRBJ2-1,TRBV27,-,-,CATKVQRSSYNEQFF,TGTGCCACAAAGGTTCAGCGGAGCTCCTACAATGAGCAGTTCTTC
TRBJ2-1,TRBV4-3,-,-,CASSQDSQISYNEQFF,TGCGCCAGCAGCCAAGATTCGCAGATCTCCTACAATGAGCAGTTCTTC
TRBJ1-1,TRBV6-5,-,-,CASSEVLAEAFF,TGTGCCAGCAGTGAAGTATTAGCTGAAGCTTTCTTT
TRBJ2-1,TRBV18,TRBD2,few,CASSPRSAGVGSYNEQFF,TGTGCCAGCTCACCAAGGTCAGCGGGAGTCGGATCCTACAATGAGCAGTTCTTC
TRBJ1-2,TRBV6-6,-,few,CASNRDGYTF,TGTGCCAGCAACAGGGATGGCTACACCTTC
TRBJ1-1,TRBV4-1,-,few,CASSRTGYAEAFF,TGCGCCAGCAGCCGTACAGGGTACGCTGAAGCTTTCTTT
TRBJ2-5,TRBV18,-,many,CASSQIETQYF,TGTGCCAGCTCCCAGATAGAGACCCAGTACTTC
TRBJ1-4,TRBV9,-,few,CASSLYQGVGEKLFF,TGTGCCAGCAGTCTATACCAGGGAGTAGGTGAAAAACTGTTTTTT
TRBJ2-1,TRBV10-3,-,-,CAISENGSGEQFF,TGTGCCATCAGTGAGAATGGCAGTGGTGAGCAGTTCTTC
TRBJ1-5,TRBV2,TRBD1,many,CASTGQGNQPQHF,TGTGCCAGCACGGGACAGGGGAATCAGCCCCAGCATTTT
TRBJ2-7,TRBV27,TRBD1,few,CASSLVRGPTDEQYF,TGTGCCAGCAGTTTGGTAAGGGGGCCCACCGACGAGCAGTACTTC
TRBJ2-1,TRBV5-1,TRBD1,many,CASRDKDRADNEQFF,TGCGCCAGCAGGGATAAGGACAGGGCTGACAATGAGCAGTTCTTC
TRBJ1-5,TRBV4-3,-,few,CASSLTASNFNQPQHF,TGCGCCAGCAGCCTTACTGCGTCGAACTTCAATCAGCCCCAGCATTTT
TRBJ1-1,TRBV2,TRBD1,many,CASSRPTGGVTEAFF,TGTGCCAGCAGTAGGCCGACAGGGGGGGTCACTGAAGCTTTCTTT
TRBJ2-3,TRBV5-1,-,-,CASSRYSSTDTQYF,TGCGCCAGCAGTAGGTATTCTAGCACAGATACGCAGTATTTT
TRBJ2-1,TRBV5-1,TRBD1,-,CASSLPQGAWSISYNEQFF,TGCGCCAGCAGCTTGCCGCAGGGGGCATGGTCCATCTCCTACAATGAGCAGTTCTTC
TRBJ1-4,TRBV18,TRBD1,-,CASSRGQGNEKLFF,TGTGCCAGCTCACGAGGACAGGGGAATGAAAAACTGTTTTTT
TRBJ2-2,TRBV29-1,-,many,CSAIPELNTGELFF,TGCAGCGCCATACCTGAACTAAACACCGGGGAGCTGTTTTTT
TRBJ2-1,TRBV4-2,-,-,CASSQSITSYNEQFF,TGTGCCAGCAGCCAATCGATTACTAGCTACAATGAGCAGTTCTTC
TRBJ2-5,TRBV7-9,TRBD2,many,CASSLVLAGGETQYF,TGTGCCAGCAGCTTAGTACTAGCGGGAGGAGAGACCCAGTACTTC
TRBJ1-2,TRBV7-8,-,few,CASSLGRRDFGYTF,TGTGCCAGCAGCTTAGGAAGACGGGACTTTGGCTACACCTTC
TRBJ1-2,TRBV5-6,-,few,CASSLPEAYGYTF,TGTGCCAGCAGCTTGCCAGAAGCCTATGGCTACACCTTC
TRBJ2-5,TRBV4-2,-,few,CASSHRHAGLGGRDQETQYF,TGTGCCAGCAGCCACAGACACGCGGGGCTCGGGGGCCGTGACCAAGAGACCCAGTACTTC
TRBJ1-5,TRBV28,-,-,CASSADSNQPQHF,TGTGCCAGCAGTGCGGACAGCAATCAGCCCCAGCATTTT
TRBJ2-7,TRBV5-1,-,few,CASSPQFFSDEQYF,TGCGCCAGCAGCCCCCAGTTCTTTTCAGATGAGCAGTACTTC
TRBJ2-1,TRBV7-2,TRBD2,many,CASSQGLAVNEQFF,TGTGCCAGCAGCCAAGGACTAGCGGTAAATGAGCAGTTCTTC
TRBJ2-5,TRBV7-9,TRBD2,few,CASSRTSGSQETQYF,TGTGCCAGCAGTAGGACTAGCGGGAGTCAAGAGACCCAGTACTTC
TRBJ2-3,TRBV7-2,TRBD2,-,CASSLASGSTDTQYF,TGTGCCAGCAGCTTAGCTAGCGGGAGCACAGATACGCAGTATTTT
TRBJ2-7,TRBV7-2,TRBD1,few,CASSKGGDRVTHEQYF,TGTGCCAGCAGTAAGGGCGGAGACAGGGTTACCCACGAGCAGTACTTC
TRBJ2-7,TRBV7-9,-,many,CASSLSGRDRAYEQYF,TGTGCCAGCAGCTTATCTGGGCGGGACAGAGCTTACGAGCAGTACTTC
TRBJ2-3,TRBV25-1,-,-,CASSSGLGTQYF,TGTGCCAGCAGCTCCGGACTGGGTACGCAGTATTTT
TRBJ2-2,TRBV2,-,few,CASKGDINTGELFF,TGTGCCAGCAAAGGGGACATCAACACCGGGGAGCTGTTTTTT
TRBJ2-1,TRBV5-1,-,-,CASSTRSDNEQFF,TGCGCCAGCAGCACCCGGTCCGACAATGAGCAGTTCTTC
TRBJ2-1,TRBV4-3,TRBD2,few,CASSQNLGLAGANEQFF,TGCGCCAGCAGCCAAAACTTGGGACTAGCGGGAGCCAATGAGCAGTTCTTC
TRBJ1-2,TRBV6-5,-,-,CASSPQGGSGYTF,TGTGCCAGCAGTCCCCAAGGGGGAAGCGGCTACACCTTC
TRBJ1-1,TRBV18,-,-,CASSLQGVGTEAFF,TGTGCCAGCTCACTACAGGGTGTGGGCACTGAAGCTTTCTTT
TRBJ2-3,TRBV29-1,TRBD1,many,CSVMGTGTDTQYF,TGCAGCGTTATGGGGACAGGCACAGATACGCAGTATTTT
TRBJ2-2,TRBV7-3,-,once,CASSDRRAPGATGELFF,TGTGCCAGCAGCGATAGAAGGGCGCCCGGGGCAACCGGGGAGCTGTTTTTT
TRBJ1-2,TRBV5-1,TRBD1,-,CASSLGHGDRADGYTF,TGCGCCAGCAGCTTGGGGCACGGGGACAGGGCGGATGGCTACACCTTC